A selection of T cell receptor beta chains follows, all from one sample in a study of blood T cell repertoires in COVID-19. Profiled with immunoSEQ multiplex PCR; TCRdb holds only in-frame clones, not every one. The sample has about 310,000 clones; 85% to 90% are singletons. Sequenced sample: peripheral blood. Every receptor here comes from a woman in her thirties or forties with COVID-19, enrolled during active disease. CDR3s include the opening cysteine and the closing phenylalanine or tryptophan. D genes are given only for firm matches. Clone sizes are given selectively: once, few, many, or a class where the clone is expanded.

D,J,size,V,CDR3,DNA
TRBD2,TRBJ2-1,NA,TRBV27,CASSLSSGLAGGHEQFF,TGTGCCAGCAGTTTATCGTCCGGACTAGCGGGAGGGCATGAGCAGTTCTTC
NA,TRBJ1-2,NA,TRBV10-3,CAISEGRGRGYGYTF,TGTGCCATCAGTGAGGGTCGGGGTCGGGGCTATGGCTACACCTTC
NA,TRBJ1-3,NA,TRBV9,CASSFPTGGSGNTIYF,TGTGCCAGCAGCTTCCCCACAGGCGGCTCTGGAAACACCATATATTTT
NA,TRBJ1-3,NA,TRBV30,CAWSAGPGNTIYF,TGTGCCTGGAGTGCAGGGCCCGGAAACACCATATATTTT
TRBD1,TRBJ1-2,once,TRBV6-5,CASSARTGPYGYTF,TGTGCCAGCAGCGCCCGGACAGGGCCTTATGGCTACACCTTC
TRBD1,TRBJ1-2,NA,TRBV9,CASSGPGQGIGYTF,TGTGCCAGCAGCGGACCGGGACAGGGCATTGGCTACACCTTC
TRBD1,TRBJ2-5,NA,TRBV24-1,CATSERTGLFETQYF,TGTGCCACCAGTGAGAGGACAGGGCTATTCGAGACCCAGTACTTC
NA,TRBJ1-2,NA,TRBV30,CAWSAFGEPNYGYTF,TGTGCCTGGAGTGCGTTTGGGGAGCCGAATTATGGCTACACCTTC
NA,TRBJ2-5,once,TRBV7-2,CASSFGIETQYF,TGTGCCAGCAGCTTCGGGATTGAGACCCAGTACTTC
TRBD1,TRBJ1-4,NA,TRBV7-2,CASSLGDRGRREKLFF,TGTGCCAGCAGCTTGGGCGACAGGGGGCGAAGAGAAAAACTGTTTTTT
TRBD1,TRBJ2-7,NA,TRBV29-1,CSVLPGGHYEQYF,TGCAGCGTTCTCCCAGGGGGCCACTACGAGCAGTACTTC
TRBD2,TRBJ2-1,NA,TRBV29-1,CSPGREGGNEQFF,TGCAGCCCCGGGAGGGAAGGGGGCAATGAGCAGTTCTTC
TRBD1,TRBJ1-1,NA,TRBV29-1,CSVEDRGSTEAFF,TGCAGCGTTGAAGACAGGGGGAGCACTGAAGCTTTCTTT
TRBD2,TRBJ2-7,once,TRBV5-4,CASSPGLAGHSYEQYF,TGTGCCAGCAGCCCCGGACTAGCGGGGCACTCCTACGAGCAGTACTTC
NA,TRBJ1-3,once,TRBV19,CASSPIWRRISGNTIYF,TGTGCCAGTAGTCCTATTTGGAGACGGATTTCTGGAAACACCATATATTTT
TRBD1,TRBJ1-2,NA,TRBV12-5,CASGVDRGRGGYGYTF,TGTGCTAGTGGCGTCGACAGGGGGCGCGGGGGATATGGCTACACCTTC
TRBD1,TRBJ2-3,NA,TRBV28,CASTTRLGGQGRTDTQYF,TGTGCCAGCACCACCCGGTTAGGGGGACAGGGGAGGACAGATACGCAGTATTTT
NA,TRBJ1-4,NA,TRBV7-2,CASSSGADGEKLFF,TGTGCCAGCAGCTCTGGGGCTGATGGGGAAAAACTGTTTTTT
NA,TRBJ2-1,NA,TRBV11-2,CASSPSPGMGDEQFF,TGTGCCAGCAGCCCAAGCCCGGGGATGGGAGATGAGCAGTTCTTC